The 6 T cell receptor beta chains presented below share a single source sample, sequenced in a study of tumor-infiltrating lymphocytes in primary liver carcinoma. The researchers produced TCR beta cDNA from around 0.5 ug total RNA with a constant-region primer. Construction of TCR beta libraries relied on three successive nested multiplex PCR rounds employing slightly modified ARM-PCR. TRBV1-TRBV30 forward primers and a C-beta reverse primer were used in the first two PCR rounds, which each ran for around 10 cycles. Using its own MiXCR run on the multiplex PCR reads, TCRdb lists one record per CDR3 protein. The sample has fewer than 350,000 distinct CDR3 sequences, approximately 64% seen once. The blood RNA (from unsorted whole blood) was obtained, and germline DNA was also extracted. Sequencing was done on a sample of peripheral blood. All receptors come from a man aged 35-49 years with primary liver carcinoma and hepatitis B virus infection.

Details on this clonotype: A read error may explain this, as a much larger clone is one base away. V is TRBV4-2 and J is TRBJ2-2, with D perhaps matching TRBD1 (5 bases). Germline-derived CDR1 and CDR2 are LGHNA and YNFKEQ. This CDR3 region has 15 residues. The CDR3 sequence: CASSQGRTNTVELFF. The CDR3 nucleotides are TGTGCCAGCAGCCAGGGGCGAACGAACACCGTGGAGCTGTTTTTT.

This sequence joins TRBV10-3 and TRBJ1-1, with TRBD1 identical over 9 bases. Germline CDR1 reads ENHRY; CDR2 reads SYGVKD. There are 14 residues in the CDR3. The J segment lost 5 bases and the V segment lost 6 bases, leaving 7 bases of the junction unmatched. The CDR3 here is CAIREQGAGTEAFF. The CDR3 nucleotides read TGTGCCATCAGGGAACAGGGGGCTGGAACTGAAGCTTTCTTT.

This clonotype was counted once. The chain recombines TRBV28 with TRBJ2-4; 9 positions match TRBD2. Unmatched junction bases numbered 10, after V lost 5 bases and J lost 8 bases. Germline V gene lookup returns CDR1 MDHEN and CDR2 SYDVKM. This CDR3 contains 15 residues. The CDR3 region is CASSASGTRLHIQYF. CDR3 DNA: TGTGCCAGCAGTGCTAGCGGGACTCGGCTACACATTCAGTACTTC.

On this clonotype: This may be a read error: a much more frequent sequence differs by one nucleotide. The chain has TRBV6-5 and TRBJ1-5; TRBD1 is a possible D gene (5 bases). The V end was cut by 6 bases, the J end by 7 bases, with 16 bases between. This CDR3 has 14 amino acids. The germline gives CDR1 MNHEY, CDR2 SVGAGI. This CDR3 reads CASSRTVTEQPQHF. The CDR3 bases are TGTGCCAGCAGCCGGACCGTGACAGAGCAGCCCCAGCATTTT.

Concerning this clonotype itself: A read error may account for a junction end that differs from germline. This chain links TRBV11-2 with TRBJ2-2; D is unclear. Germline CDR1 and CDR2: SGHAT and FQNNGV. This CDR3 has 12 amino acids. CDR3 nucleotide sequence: TGTACCAGCAGTCCGAACACTGGGGAGCTGTTTTTT. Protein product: CTSSPNTGELFF.

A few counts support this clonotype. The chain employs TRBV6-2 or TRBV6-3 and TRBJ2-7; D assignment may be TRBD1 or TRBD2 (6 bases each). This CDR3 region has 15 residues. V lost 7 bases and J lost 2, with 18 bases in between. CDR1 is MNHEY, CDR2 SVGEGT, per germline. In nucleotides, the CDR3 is TGTGCCAGCACCCACGGTACGGGGGCCACCTACGAGCAGTACTTC. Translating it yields CASTHGTGATYEQYF.